Each of the 14 T cell receptor beta chains below was sequenced from the same sample in a study of identical twins. TCRdb fed the 5' RACE reads into MiXCR, producing one record per CDR3 protein. The sample records under 300,000 distinct CDR3 sequences, about 12% being singletons. This sample also belongs to another study, concerning yellow fever vaccine responses in identical twins.

Sequenced input: memory (CD45RO+) T cells sorted from blood. The origin of the receptors is a woman under 30 in good health.

This clonotype was seen a handful of times. The J gene is TRBJ2-7, the V gene TRBV6-2 or TRBV6-3; TRBD1 matches 11 bases. The V segment lost 2 bases and the J segment 3 bases; nucleotides outside the gene matches: 3. The germline V gene encodes CDR1 MNHEY and CDR2 SVGEGT. CDR3 length: 15 residues. The DNA for the CDR3 is TGTGCCAGCAGTTACGAAGGGACAGGGGGCTACGAGCAGTACTTC. It yields the protein CASSYEGTGGYEQYF.

The gene calls are TRBV20-1 and TRBJ2-5; D could derive from TRBD1 or TRBD2 (5 bases each). The CDR3 runs 13 residues. The ends were cut back, 6 bases at V and 4 bases at J, with 15 bases in the middle. CDR1 and CDR2 (germline): DFQATT, SNEGSKA (reference sequence). CDR3 bases: TGCAGTGCCCAAAACGGGGCCCGAGAGACCCAGTACTTC. It is translated as CSAQNGARETQYF.

In its sample, this clonotype was seen a few times. This chain uses TRBV28 with TRBJ2-3; 8 bases align to TRBD2. Per germline, CDR1 MDHEN and CDR2 SYDVKM. The CDR3 spans 15 residues. J lost 4 bases, V lost 8 bases, and 11 bases had no gene match. For the CDR3, the DNA is TGTGCCAGCCTACTCGGGGGGGACTCCGCAGATACGCAGTATTTT. This gives the protein CASLLGGDSADTQYF.

This clonotype has a count of ten or more. V gene TRBV7-2 combines with J gene TRBJ2-7; D is unclear. CDR3 length equals 15 residues. The V end lost 1 base, the J end lost 0 bases, and 10 bases lay between the germline ends. From germline, CDR1 is SGHTA and CDR2 FQGNSA. The CDR3 is CASSLDTRSSYEQYF. Here the CDR3 DNA reads TGTGCCAGCAGCTTAGACACTCGAAGCTCCTACGAGCAGTACTTC.

This clonotype was counted a few times. The CDR3 here is CASSQVNRPGQYYEQYF. CDR3 coding DNA: TGTGCCAGCAGCCAAGTTAATAGGCCGGGACAGTACTACGAGCAGTACTTC. This rearrangement joins TRBV14 to TRBJ2-7; 7 bases are a match to TRBD1. V gave up 1 base and J gave up 3 bases; unmatched junction bases: 12. This CDR3 has 17 residues. Germline V gives CDR1 SGHDN, CDR2 FVKESK.

This chain uses TRBV12-3 or TRBV12-4 with TRBJ1-2, with D uncertain. The CDR3 extends over 15 amino acids. V was pared by 1 base and J by 6 bases, with 15 bases between. This CDR3 reads CASSLGSVTQDGYTF. In DNA, the CDR3 is TGTGCCAGCAGTTTAGGGTCGGTTACCCAGGATGGCTACACCTTC.

The chain links TRBV5-5 to TRBJ2-2; a possible D gene is TRBD2 (7 bases). Per germline, CDR1 SGHKS and CDR2 YYEKEE (reference sequence). The CDR3 has 18 amino acids. With 1 base removed from V and 1 base from J, the gap between germline ends came to 17 bases. Here the CDR3 DNA reads TGTGCCAGCAGCTTGTCAATTCGGGGGGCAGGGAACACCGGGGAGCTGTTTTTT. It codes for CASSLSIRGAGNTGELFF.

This clonotype was recorded many times. The genes are TRBV27 and TRBJ1-1; maybe TRBD1 (5 bases). The V gene lost 0 bases and the J gene lost 0 bases, with 8 bases spanning the gap. The CDR3 sequence is 15 residues long. Per the germline V gene, CDR1 is MNHEY and CDR2 is SMNVEV (reference sequence). CDR3 nucleotide sequence: TGTGCCAGCAGTTTATCAGCAGGGTTGAACACTGAAGCTTTCTTT. This codes for CASSLSAGLNTEAFF.

This clonotype has only a few counts. V usage is TRBV12-3 or TRBV12-4 and J usage is TRBJ2-5, with D tentatively TRBD1 (6 bases). The ends were cut back, 4 bases at V and 1 base at J, with 13 bases in the middle. This CDR3 has 15 residues. CDR3 region: CASSSNRDPQETQYF. The CDR3 bases are TGTGCCAGCAGTTCTAACAGGGACCCCCAAGAGACCCAGTACTTC.

This clonotype was seen more than once but under ten times. The CDR3 sequence is CASSADTSTDTQYF. CDR3 DNA: TGTGCCAGCAGCGCCGACACTAGCACAGATACGCAGTATTTT. V usage is TRBV11-2 and J usage is TRBJ2-3, with D uncertain. V was shortened by 5 bases and J by 0 bases, with 9 bases between the two germline ends. In germline, CDR1 is SGHAT, CDR2 FQNNGV. CDR3 length: 14 residues.

This clonotype was seen a few times. V and J are TRBV6-2 or TRBV6-3 and TRBJ2-1, with D perhaps TRBD1 or TRBD2 (6 bases each). Trimming shortened V by 3 bases and J by 2 bases, and 11 bases separated the two germline ends. Germline V lookup: CDR1 MNHEY, CDR2 SVGEGT. There are 15 residues in the CDR3. DNA of the CDR3: TGTGCCAGCAGTTATAGGGGGGTCCCCTACAATGAGCAGTTCTTC. This translates into CASSYRGVPYNEQFF.

This clonotype has more than one count but fewer than ten. The gene calls are TRBV18 and TRBJ2-3; D is unresolved. The V gene's germline CDR1 is KGHSH and CDR2 LQKENI. V lost 3 bases to trimming and J lost 2 bases, with 6 bases between them. The CDR3 has 13 residues. CDR3 nucleotides: TGTGCCAGCTCACCCGCGCTCACAGATACGCAGTATTTT. This gives the protein CASSPALTDTQYF.

This clonotype was seen only a few times. V gene TRBV7-2 combines with J gene TRBJ2-5, with 7 positions matching TRBD2. Trimming at V came to 3 bases and at J to 2 bases, leaving 6 bases not matched to a gene. Per germline, CDR1 SGHTA and CDR2 FQGNSA. This CDR3 region has 15 residues. The CDR3 region is CASSFGDYLQETQYF. The CDR3 region has the DNA TGTGCCAGCAGCTTTGGGGACTACCTACAAGAGACCCAGTACTTC.

The table lists this clonotype with a few counts. This chain connects TRBV5-1 to TRBJ2-3, with D uncertain. V was shortened by 0 bases and J by 0 bases, with 8 bases between the two germline ends. CDR3 length: 15 amino acids. From germline, CDR1 is SGHRS and CDR2 YFSETQ. The CDR3 DNA sequence: TGCGCCAGCAGCTTGGGACACTCTAGCACAGATACGCAGTATTTT. Translating it yields CASSLGHSSTDTQYF.